The 10 T cell receptor beta chains below all came from one sample that was sequenced in a study of T cell responses to AZD1222 COVID-19 vaccine. The protocol was immunoSEQ multiplex PCR, while the TCRdb copy is restricted to in-frame clones and leaves out a portion. Of fewer than 150,000 clones listed, about nine tenths were seen once; the top ten hold about 8.3%. The input for sequencing was peripheral blood, taken on day 0 of AZD1222 vaccination. The receptors originated from an adult in good health.

CDR3 in amino acids: CASSYVGALLEKLFF. CDR3 nucleotides: TGTGCCAGCAGTTACGTGGGGGCTCTTCTTGAAAAACTGTTTTTT. This sequence joins TRBV6-6 and TRBJ1-4, with a weak D call TRBD1 (6 bases). Trimming removed 2 bases at V and 7 bases at J, with 14 bases between. Germline lookup yields CDR1 MNHNY and CDR2 SVGAGI (reference sequence). The CDR3 sequence is 15 residues long.

This chain connects TRBV5-5 to TRBJ1-2, with unresolved D. The V gene lost 0 bases and the J gene lost 0 bases, with 6 bases spanning the gap. CDR1 and CDR2 (germline): SGHKS, YYEKEE (reference sequence). The CDR3 has 14 amino acids. CDR3 sequence reads: CASSLEAANYGYTF. DNA of the CDR3: TGTGCCAGCAGCTTGGAGGCAGCTAACTATGGCTACACCTTC.

The chain uses TRBV2 and TRBJ2-2; 13 bases are a match to TRBD2. The CDR3 is made up of 14 amino acids. Trimming removed 8 bases from V and 5 bases from J; junction bases left unmatched: 2. CDR1 SNHLY and CDR2 FYNNEI come from the germline V gene. CDR3 amino acids: CASPGLAGTGELFF. For the CDR3, the DNA is TGTGCCAGCCCGGGACTAGCGGGAACCGGGGAGCTGTTTTTT. The entire variable domain, with the rest obtained from reference TRBV2 and TRBJ2-2, is as follows: EPEVTQTPSHQVTQMGQEVILRCVPISNHLYFYWYRQILGQKVEFLVSFYNNEISEKSEIFDDQFSVERPDGSNFTLKIRSTKLEDSAMYFCASPGLAGTGELFFGEGSRLTVL.

The rearrangement uses TRBV6-1 and TRBJ2-7; D not certain. The length of the CDR3 is 13 residues. In germline, CDR1 is MNHNS, CDR2 SASEGT. V lost 1 base, J lost 2 bases, and 6 bases lay in between. The CDR3 spells CASSEGPAYEQYF. CDR3 in DNA: TGTGCCAGCAGTGAAGGACCGGCCTACGAGCAGTACTTC.

This clone was detected once. The chain carries TRBV3-1 (or the pseudogene TRBV3-2) and TRBJ2-2; D is unresolved. CDR1 and CDR2 (germline): LGHDT, YNNKEL (reference sequence). The CDR3 covers 12 residues. V lost 3 bases, J lost 5 bases, and 4 bases lay in between. DNA for the CDR3: TGTGCCAGCAGCCAGGGGACCGGGGAGCTGTTTTTT. Protein: CASSQGTGELFF.

The CDR3 DNA follows: TGTGCCAGCAGTTCCCCTGGGGACCCCCATGCAACTAATGAAAAACTGTTTTTT. This encodes CASSSPGDPHATNEKLFF. The chain carries TRBV27 and TRBJ1-4, with D perhaps matching TRBD1 (5 bases). This CDR3 comprises 18 residues. V dropped 4 bases and J dropped 0 bases, with 18 bases sitting between them. Germline CDR1 MNHEY, CDR2 SMNVEV (reference sequence).

This clone came up a few times. This chain joins TRBV15 and TRBJ1-2; unclear D gene. This CDR3 has 15 amino acids. V lost 0 bases to trimming and J lost 4 bases, with 12 bases between them. Germline V gives CDR1 LNHNV, CDR2 YYDKDF (reference sequence). This chain's CDR3 is CATSRDGLGAYGYTF. Written as DNA, the CDR3 is TGTGCCACCAGCAGAGACGGCCTAGGCGCCTATGGCTACACCTTC.

The rearrangement links TRBV5-4 to TRBJ2-2; D gene uncertain. In germline, CDR1 is SGHNT, CDR2 YYREEE (reference sequence). V was clipped by 0 bases and J by 7 bases, with 10 bases between them. The CDR3 has 14 residues. CDR3 DNA: TGTGCCAGCAGCTTGGATCAAACCCTCGGGGAGCTGTTTTTT. This gives the protein CASSLDQTLGELFF.

The chain is built from TRBV3-1 (or the pseudogene TRBV3-2) and TRBJ2-1; either TRBD1 or TRBD2 may supply D (5 bases each). The CDR3 has 15 amino acids. The germline CDR1 and CDR2 sequences are LGHDT and YNNKEL (reference sequence). V shed 4 bases and J shed 9 bases, with 19 bases lying between them. In nucleotides, the CDR3 is TGTGCCAGCAGCCGCCGACCGAGGTTGGGGACTGAGCAGTTCTTC. This encodes CASSRRPRLGTEQFF.

V gene TRBV15 combines with J gene TRBJ2-1; 9 nucleotides match TRBD1. In germline, CDR1 is LNHNV, CDR2 YYDKDF (reference sequence). The CDR3 sequence is 16 residues long. V shed 5 bases, J shed 6 bases, and the junction held 11 bases outside the gene matches. CDR3 nucleotides: TGTGCCACCAGCGGTTCCGGGACAGGGTTTTTCAATGAGCAGTTCTTC. Protein: CATSGSGTGFFNEQFF.